These T cell receptor beta chains were read from a single sample in a study of cytomegalovirus exposure and HLA in healthy donors. Data came from immunoSEQ multiplex PCR; TCRdb stores just in-frame clones and leaves some out. The sample consists of tens of thousands of clones, about two thirds of them appearing once. Source material: PBMCs. These receptors all stem from a man in his sixties in good health and CMV-seronegative. CDR3s include the opening cysteine and the closing phenylalanine or tryptophan. The D gene is left open where the match is weak. Clone size is given for some rows only: seen once, a few or many times, or a class if the clone is expanded.

TRBJ1-1	TRBD1	TRBV19	NA	TGTGCCAGTACCGAGGGGACAGTCAACACTGAAGCTTTCTTT	CASTEGTVNTEAFF
TRBJ1-2	NA	TRBV5-8	NA	TGTGCCAGCCCCCGGGAGCTTAACTATGGCTACACCTTC	CASPRELNYGYTF
TRBJ2-1	NA	TRBV6-1	once	TGTGCCAGCAGTCCCGCGGGACAGTACAATGAGCAGTTCTTC	CASSPAGQYNEQFF
TRBJ1-2	TRBD1	TRBV25-1	NA	TGTGCCAGCAGTGAATATCTTACGACAGGGGACTATGGCTACACCTTC	CASSEYLTTGDYGYTF
TRBJ2-2	NA	TRBV6-6	NA	TGTGCCAGCAGCCCACTCCCTTGGACCGGGGAGCTGTTTTTT	CASSPLPWTGELFF
TRBJ1-2	NA	TRBV6-5	few	TGTGCCAGCAGTTACTTCTACAGGGATGGCTACACCTTC	CASSYFYRDGYTF
TRBJ2-1	NA	TRBV7-2	NA	TGTGCCAGCAGCTTAGGGGGTCGGGGGGCGGGGGCCTACAATGAGCAGTTCTTC	CASSLGGRGAGAYNEQFF
TRBJ2-7	TRBD1	TRBV7-8	NA	TGTGCCAGCAGCGCGGGGGCTTCGGGACAGGGTTTCCGAGAGCAGTACTTC	CASSAGASGQGFREQYF
TRBJ2-2	TRBD1	TRBV6-5	NA	TGTGCCAGCACGGGGACAGGGTCGAACACCGGGGAGCTGTTTTTT	CASTGTGSNTGELFF
TRBJ2-1	NA	TRBV29-1	NA	TGCAGCGACTCAGGGTGGGGCCGCAATGAGCAGTTCTTC	CSDSGWGRNEQFF
TRBJ2-7	NA	TRBV10-1	NA	TGCGCCAGCAGTGTGGACAGCTACGAGCAGTACTTC	CASSVDSYEQYF
TRBJ2-3	TRBD2	TRBV11-2	few	TGTGCCAGCAGCTTAACAGCGGGAGTCACAGATACGCAGTATTTT	CASSLTAGVTDTQYF
TRBJ1-2	TRBD1	TRBV29-1	NA	TGCAGCGCCAGGGGGACCTATGGCTACACCTTC	CSARGTYGYTF
TRBJ1-4	TRBD1	TRBV5-4	NA	TGTGCCAGCAGCAACAGGGGGCGGGAGGATGAAAAACTGTTTTTT	CASSNRGREDEKLFF
TRBJ1-1	NA	TRBV6-1	once	TGTGCCAGCTCACCTGGGGCGACAAGCAGCACCGAAGCTTTCTTT	CASSPGATSSTEAFF
TRBJ2-7	TRBD1	TRBV30	NA	TGTGCCTGCAGACGGGACAGGGGGTACGAGCAGTACTTC	CACRRDRGYEQYF
TRBJ1-2	NA	TRBV6-6	NA	TGTGCCAGCAATACACAGGAGACTAACTATGGCTACACCTTC	CASNTQETNYGYTF
TRBJ2-2	NA	TRBV29-1	NA	TGCAGCGTTGAAGATCGCGGGAACACCGGGGAGCTGTTTTTT	CSVEDRGNTGELFF
TRBJ2-7	TRBD1	TRBV11-2	few	TGTGCCAGCAGCCCAAGGGACAGCTCCTACGAGCAGTACTTC	CASSPRDSSYEQYF
TRBJ2-1	NA	TRBV5-6	NA	TGTGCCAGCAGCTTGGACCGGGGATCGGGTGAGCAGTTCTTC	CASSLDRGSGEQFF
TRBJ1-1	TRBD1	TRBV6-5	NA	TGTGCCAGCAGTTACGGGACAGGCGTGAACACTGAAGCTTTCTTT	CASSYGTGVNTEAFF
TRBJ2-1	TRBD2	TRBV6-6	NA	TGTGCCAGCAGGGCTAGCGGGGTGGGCTCCTACAATGAGCAGTTCTTC	CASRASGVGSYNEQFF
TRBJ2-7	TRBD2	TRBV14	NA	TGTGCCAGCAGCCAAGTACGGGGGGGTGAGCAGTACTTC	CASSQVRGGEQYF
TRBJ1-6	TRBD1	TRBV11-3	NA	TGTGCCAGCAGCTTGCCGGGACAGAATAATTCACCCCTCCACTTT	CASSLPGQNNSPLHF